This TCR beta chain appears in the sequencing data of a study of identical twins. Trimming left V 1 base short and J 8 bases short, with 9 bases between. CDR1 and CDR2 from the germline V gene are SGHRS and YFSETQ. The CDR3 sequence is 13 residues long. TCRdb used MiXCR to reprocess the 5' RACE reads, holding one entry per CDR3 protein. Among 420,000 or so distinct CDR3 sequences listed, around 20% were seen once. This clonotype has just a few counts. Sequencing was done on a sample of naive T cells sorted from blood. The sequence was obtained from a man in his forties or fifties in good health. The gene calls are TRBV5-1 and TRBJ1-4, with D perhaps TRBD1 (5 bases). The CDR3 loop reads CASSLTRGEKLFF. In DNA, the CDR3 is TGCGCCAGCAGCTTGACACGGGGGGAAAAACTGTTTTTT.